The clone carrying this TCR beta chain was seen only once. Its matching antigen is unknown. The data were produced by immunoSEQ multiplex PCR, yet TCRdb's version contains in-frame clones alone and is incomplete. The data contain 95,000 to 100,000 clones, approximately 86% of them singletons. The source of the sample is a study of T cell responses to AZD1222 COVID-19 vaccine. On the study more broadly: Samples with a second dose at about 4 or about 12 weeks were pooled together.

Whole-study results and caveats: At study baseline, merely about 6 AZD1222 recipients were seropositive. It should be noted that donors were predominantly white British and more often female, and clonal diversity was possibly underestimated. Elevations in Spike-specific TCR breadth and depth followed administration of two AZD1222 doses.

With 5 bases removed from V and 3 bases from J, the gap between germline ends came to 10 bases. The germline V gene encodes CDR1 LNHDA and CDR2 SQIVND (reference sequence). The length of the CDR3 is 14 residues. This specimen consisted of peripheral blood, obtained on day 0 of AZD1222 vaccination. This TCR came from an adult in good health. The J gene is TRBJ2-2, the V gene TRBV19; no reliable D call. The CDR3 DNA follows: TGTGCCAGTAGTGCGGAGAGTCACACCGGGGAGCTGTTTTTT. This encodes CASSAESHTGELFF.